These 32 T cell receptor beta chains originate from one sample sequenced in a study of blood T cell repertoires in COVID-19. The method was immunoSEQ multiplex PCR; TCRdb's version includes in-frame clones alone and lacks a portion of them. Here the sample spans about 220,000 clones, 75% to 85% being singletons. The specimen was peripheral blood. The receptors derive from a man aged 40-50 years who had recovered from COVID-19.

The genes are TRBV29-1 and TRBJ1-1; a weak D match, TRBD1 (5 bases). Trimming shortened V by 3 bases and J by 4 bases, and 15 bases separated the two germline ends. CDR3 length: 14 amino acids. CDR1 SQVTM and CDR2 ANQGSEA come from the germline V gene. CDR3 protein: CSVERRGASTEAFF. In DNA form, the CDR3 reads TGCAGCGTTGAGAGGAGGGGTGCGAGCACTGAAGCTTTCTTT.

The V and J genes are TRBV5-1 and TRBJ1-1; TRBD1 matches 9 bases. CDR1 SGHRS and CDR2 YFSETQ come from the germline V gene. The CDR3 spans 14 residues. The ends lost 3 bases at V and 5 bases at J; junction bases unmatched: 5. The CDR3 is CASSYAGTGTEAFF. CDR3 DNA sequence: TGCGCCAGCAGCTACGCCGGGACAGGGACTGAAGCTTTCTTT.

The chain joins TRBV6-6 to TRBJ1-5, with TRBD1 as a possible D gene (5 bases). Germline loops: CDR1 MNHNY, CDR2 SVGAGI (reference sequence). Trimming stripped 6 bases from V and 4 bases from J, with 19 bases between. The CDR3 covers 16 residues. DNA for the CDR3: TGTGCCAGCAGCTTACCTGGGTCCAGGGTAAATCAGCCCCAGCATTTT. This translates into CASSLPGSRVNQPQHF.

The rearrangement links TRBV2 to TRBJ2-1; the D gene is possibly TRBD2 (5 bases). Germline-derived CDR1 and CDR2 are SNHLY and FYNNEI. This CDR3 contains 12 residues. Trimming pared 7 bases from V and 3 bases from J, leaving 7 bases between. The CDR3 nucleotides are TGTGCCAGCACCGAGGGCTACAATGAGCAGTTCTTC. It yields the protein CASTEGYNEQFF.

The CDR3, as DNA: TGTGCCAGTAGTATAGGGAGGATGGCGCCCCAGCATTTT. Translation gives CASSIGRMAPQHF. The chain has TRBV19 and TRBJ1-5; unclear D gene. V lost 1 base to trimming and J lost 9 bases, with 10 bases between them. The CDR3 has 13 amino acids. Germline V gives CDR1 LNHDA, CDR2 SQIVND (reference sequence).

The chain links TRBV2 to TRBJ1-4; 7 bases align to TRBD1. CDR3 length: 13 amino acids. The V gene's germline CDR1 is SNHLY and CDR2 FYNNEI. V lost 8 bases to trimming and J lost 6 bases; unmatched junction nucleotides: 6. Here the CDR3 DNA reads TGTGCCAGCCAACAGGGGCCGGATGAAAAACTGTTTTTT. Its translation is CASQQGPDEKLFF.

The CDR3 DNA follows: TGTGCCAGCAGCTCAAAAAAGGCGGGGGACACTGAAGCTTTCTTT. This translates into CASSSKKAGDTEAFF. J is TRBJ1-1 and V is TRBV5-5; a possible D gene is TRBD1 (5 bases). V was trimmed by 3 bases and J by 3 bases, leaving 15 bases between them. The CDR3 has 15 amino acids. CDR1 is SGHKS and CDR2 is YYEKEE in the germline V gene (reference sequence).

This clone occurred once. The rearrangement joins TRBV19 to TRBJ2-5; the match to TRBD1 covers 10 bases. The germline V gene encodes CDR1 LNHDA and CDR2 SQIVND (reference sequence). The length of the CDR3 is 14 residues. The V and J ends lost 6 bases and 5 bases, in that order; junction bases with no gene match: 6. The CDR3 reads CASRTTGGRETQYF. CDR3 bases: TGTGCCAGTAGAACGACAGGGGGCCGCGAGACCCAGTACTTC.

This sequence joins TRBV2 and TRBJ1-1; D possibly corresponds to TRBD1 (5 bases). The germline CDR1 and CDR2 sequences are SNHLY and FYNNEI. The germline V and J ends were trimmed by 0 bases and 3 bases, with 17 bases remaining between them. The CDR3 extends over 17 amino acids. The CDR3 nucleotides read TGTGCCAGCAGTGAAGCTCGACCCGGGGGAGGGGACACTGAAGCTTTCTTT. Residues: CASSEARPGGGDTEAFF.

The V call is TRBV5-1, the J call TRBJ2-3, with 7 bases lining up with TRBD2. The CDR3 consists of 16 residues. The V and J ends lost 0 bases and 0 bases, in that order; junction bases with no gene match: 4. The germline V gene has CDR1 SGHRS and CDR2 YFSETQ. CDR3 coding DNA: TGCGCCAGCAGCTTGGGCCTAGCGGAAAGCACAGATACGCAGTATTTT. It is translated as CASSLGLAESTDTQYF.

The J gene is TRBJ2-7, the V gene TRBV6-2 or TRBV6-3; D remains ambiguous. V lost 6 bases, J lost 4 bases, and 10 bases lay in between. The CDR3 runs to 12 residues. The germline V gene encodes CDR1 MNHEY and CDR2 SVGEGT. CDR3 nucleotides: TGTGCCAGCAGCAGACTGATTTACGAGCAGTACTTC. Translating it yields CASSRLIYEQYF.

The chain is built from TRBV11-2 and TRBJ2-5; 9 bases align to TRBD2. The CDR3 consists of 16 residues. V lost 5 bases and J lost 4; bases outside the gene matches: 11. Per germline, CDR1 SGHAT and CDR2 FQNNGV. The CDR3 is CASSVLAGGPGETQYF. DNA for the CDR3: TGTGCCAGCAGCGTATTGGCGGGAGGGCCGGGAGAGACCCAGTACTTC.

This sequence joins TRBV13 and TRBJ2-7; unclear D gene. Trimming shortened V by 1 base and J by 2 bases, and 6 bases separated the two germline ends. The CDR3 consists of 13 residues. The germline gives CDR1 PRHDT, CDR2 FYEKMQ (reference sequence). DNA for the CDR3: TGTGCCAGCAGCTTAGCTTCTACCTACGAGCAGTACTTC. It codes for CASSLASTYEQYF.

The chain joins TRBV18 to TRBJ2-1, with 11 bases identical to TRBD2. CDR1 is KGHSH, CDR2 LQKENI, per germline. The CDR3 consists of 16 residues. The junction had 4 bases not matched to a gene; V was cut back by 1 base and J by 5 bases. The CDR3 region is CASSPLPGLADNEQFF. The DNA for the CDR3 is TGTGCCAGCTCACCACTCCCGGGACTAGCGGACAATGAGCAGTTCTTC.

The rearrangement joins TRBV18 to TRBJ2-1; 7 bases are shared with TRBD2. Germline V gene data show CDR1 as KGHSH and CDR2 as LQKENI. The CDR3 is 13 residues long. V was clipped by 5 bases and J by 8 bases; unmatched bases: 6. CDR3 residues: CASSFASGDEQFF. The CDR3 region has the DNA TGTGCCAGCTCATTCGCTAGCGGTGATGAGCAGTTCTTC.

The chain links TRBV29-1 to TRBJ2-3, with a weak D call TRBD1 (6 bases). Germline CDR1 is SQVTM and CDR2 is ANQGSEA. The CDR3 runs to 14 residues. V was trimmed by 6 bases and J by 0 bases, leaving 13 bases between them. The CDR3 DNA follows: TGCAGCGTCGCCGGACAGTTAAGCACAGATACGCAGTATTTT. It specifies CSVAGQLSTDTQYF.

This clone was seen a handful of times. The genes are TRBV6-2 or TRBV6-3 and TRBJ2-7; no reliable D call. V shed 2 bases and J shed 5 bases, with 10 bases lying between them. The CDR3 is 13 amino acids. Per germline, CDR1 MNHEY and CDR2 SVGEGT. The CDR3, as DNA: TGTGCCAGCAGTTACCCCTCACTTGACGAGCAGTACTTC. Translating gives CASSYPSLDEQYF.

J is TRBJ2-3 and V is TRBV6-4; D possibly corresponds to TRBD2 (5 bases). Germline CDR1 MRHNA, CDR2 SNTAGT. The V and J ends lost 3 bases and 2 bases respectively, with 12 bases between them. The CDR3 contains 15 residues. The CDR3 coding sequence is TGTGCCAGCAGTGAGCGGAGCGGCCCCACAGATACGCAGTATTTT. Translated: CASSERSGPTDTQYF.

This clone showed up many times. The genes are TRBV7-9 and TRBJ1-1; D perhaps matches TRBD1 (5 bases). V lost 6 bases, J lost 5 bases, and 16 bases lay in between. In germline, CDR1 is SEHNR, CDR2 FQNEAQ (reference sequence). This CDR3 is 14 amino acids long. CDR3 nucleotides: TGTGCCAGCAGATTCAGCGGGGGGTGGACTGAAGCTTTCTTT. It specifies CASRFSGGWTEAFF.

The chain uses TRBV30 and TRBJ2-3; 12 nucleotides line up with TRBD2. The CDR3 extends over 15 amino acids. Germline values: CDR1 GTSNPN, CDR2 SVGIG (reference sequence). V was clipped by 0 bases and J by 5 bases; unmatched bases: 3. CDR3 sequence reads: CAWSVLTSGRDTQYF. The CDR3 DNA reads as TGTGCCTGGAGTGTACTGACTAGCGGGAGAGATACGCAGTATTTT.

The chain is built from TRBV6-6 and TRBJ2-1; no clear D gene. V was trimmed by 2 bases and J by 7 bases, leaving 3 bases between them. CDR3 size: 11 residues. Germline CDR1 MNHNY, CDR2 SVGAGI (reference sequence). This CDR3 is CASSYPNEQFF. CDR3 nucleotides: TGTGCCAGCAGTTACCCAAATGAGCAGTTCTTC.

The genes are TRBV25-1 and TRBJ2-7, with 8 bases fitting TRBD1. Trimming removed 1 base from V and 6 bases from J; junction bases left unmatched: 11. This CDR3 contains 16 residues. Germline V gene data show CDR1 as MGHDK and CDR2 as SYGVNS. The CDR3 is CASSEFPTGEYGEQYF. CDR3 sequence (DNA): TGTGCCAGCAGTGAATTTCCGACAGGGGAATATGGCGAGCAGTACTTC.

The chain is built from TRBV6-2 or TRBV6-3 and TRBJ2-5; D is ambiguous. CDR3 length equals 13 residues. Trimming left V 1 base short and J 4 bases short, with 7 bases between. The germline V gene encodes CDR1 MNHEY and CDR2 SVGEGT. The CDR3 sequence is CASSYWHRETQYF. The CDR3 nucleotides are TGTGCCAGCAGTTACTGGCATCGAGAGACCCAGTACTTC.

The V gene is TRBV2, the J gene TRBJ2-3; D gene unclear. Germline values: CDR1 SNHLY, CDR2 FYNNEI. Between the trimmed V and J ends, which lost 3 bases and 2 bases, there was a span of 3 bases. The CDR3 contains 12 residues. DNA of the CDR3: TGTGCCAGCAGTGACCTCACAGATACGCAGTATTTT. Its translation: CASSDLTDTQYF.

The CDR3 DNA is TGTGCCAGCAGTTTATCTACTAGCGGGATAAAGTACAATGAGCAGTTCTTC. This sequence encodes CASSLSTSGIKYNEQFF. The chain links TRBV27 to TRBJ2-1; 10 nucleotides agree with TRBD2. The CDR3 has 17 amino acids. Germline CDR1 MNHEY, CDR2 SMNVEV (reference sequence). V lost 0 bases and J lost 4; bases outside the gene matches: 6.

The chain employs TRBV5-6 and TRBJ1-2; 8 bases align to TRBD1. Germline V gene data show CDR1 as SGHDT and CDR2 as YYEEEE. This CDR3 is built from 14 residues. With V trimmed by 4 bases and J by 7 bases, 9 bases remained unmatched. The CDR3 region has the DNA TGTGCCAGCAGCCCCTGGACAGGGCAAAGTGGCTACACCTTC. Protein sequence: CASSPWTGQSGYTF.

V and J are TRBV6-2 or TRBV6-3 and TRBJ1-2, with D hard to call. The CDR3 consists of 13 residues. Germline V lookup: CDR1 MNHEY, CDR2 SVGEGT. The V end was cut by 5 bases, the J end by 4 bases, with 11 bases between. The CDR3, as DNA: TGTGCCAGCAGTCGTCTGGAGGCCTATGGCTACACCTTC. Translated: CASSRLEAYGYTF.

Points on this clone: The sample has other DNA sequences that encode this CDR3 too. CDR3 nucleotide sequence: TGTGCCAGCAGCTTAGACATCTCCTACGAGCAGTACTTC. Its translation: CASSLDISYEQYF. The chain uses TRBV7-2 and TRBJ2-7; D is ambiguous. The germline CDR1 and CDR2 sequences are SGHTA and FQGNSA. V was shortened by 1 base and J by 0 bases, with 4 bases between the two germline ends. The CDR3 is 13 residues long.

The rearrangement links TRBV5-1 to TRBJ2-3; 7 bases fit TRBD2. V was pared by 5 bases and J by 3 bases, with 3 bases of the junction left unmatched. The CDR3 totals 13 residues. Germline loops: CDR1 SGHRS, CDR2 YFSETQ. The CDR3 sequence is CASSSGGTDTQYF. The CDR3 DNA is TGCGCCAGCAGTTCGGGGGGTACAGATACGCAGTATTTT.

The chain has TRBV6-5 and TRBJ1-5, with D perhaps matching TRBD1 (6 bases). The CDR3 is 16 amino acids. Trimming removed 2 bases from V and 1 base from J, with 12 bases in between. Germline V gene sequence: CDR1 MNHEY, CDR2 SVGAGI. CDR3 DNA: TGTGCCAGCAGTTACAACAGGGTGGGGAGCAATCAGCCCCAGCATTTT. Residues: CASSYNRVGSNQPQHF.

The chain carries TRBV7-2 and TRBJ2-5; TRBD1 matches at 9 bases. CDR3 length: 15 residues. With 5 bases clipped from V and 5 bases from J, the junction kept 9 bases outside the gene matches. The germline V gene encodes CDR1 SGHTA and CDR2 FQGNSA. CDR3 sequence (DNA): TGTGCCAGCAGCCCACCACCGGGACAGGGCGAGACCCAGTACTTC. Encoded protein: CASSPPPGQGETQYF. The whole variable domain, filled in from reference TRBV7-2 and TRBJ2-5, reads GAGVSQSPSNKVTEKGKDVELRCDPISGHTALYWYRQSLGQGLEFLIYFQGNSAPDKSGLPSDRFSAERTGGSVSTLTIQRTQQEDSAVYLCASSPPPGQGETQYFGPGTRLLVL.

The chain has TRBV5-4 and TRBJ2-7; D is uncertain. The CDR3 is 14 amino acids. Germline V lookup: CDR1 SGHNT, CDR2 YYREEE (reference sequence). Trimming stripped 4 bases from V and 4 bases from J, with 15 bases between. The chain's CDR3 is CASSASPPGYEQYF. For the CDR3, the DNA is TGTGCCAGCAGCGCCTCCCCACCGGGTTACGAGCAGTACTTC. Full variable domain (missing parts from reference TRBV5-4 and TRBJ2-7): ETGVTQSPTHLIKTRGQQVTLRCSSQSGHNTVSWYQQALGQGPQFIFQYYREEENGRGNFPPRFSGLQFPNYSSELNVNALELDDSALYLCASSASPPGYEQYFGPGTRLTVT.